A selection of T cell receptor beta chains follows, all from one sample in a study of T cells in localized non-small cell lung cancer. Produced via immunoSEQ multiplex PCR; TCRdb's table is partial and in-frame only. The sample records roughly 86,000 clones, approximately 85% being singletons. The specimen comprised peripheral blood, sampled before any cancer treatment. These receptors originate from a man aged 40 to 69 with stage I lung adenocarcinoma. Both conserved end residues are part of each CDR3. D genes are given only for firm matches. Clone size is stated in some rows and not others, as once, few, many or a class when expanded.

v_call	clone_size	d_call	j_call	cdr3_length	cdr3_aa	cdr3_nt
TRBV4-1	.	.	TRBJ1-4	16	CASSQTPGTSNEKLFF	TGCGCCAGCAGCCAGACCCCCGGGACCTCTAATGAAAAACTGTTTTTT
TRBV6-1	.	TRBD2	TRBJ2-2	15	CASSWSGRDTGELFF	TGTGCCAGCAGTTGGAGCGGGAGGGACACCGGGGAGCTGTTTTTT
TRBV19	.	.	TRBJ2-6	14	CASSISSGANVLTF	TGTGCCAGTAGTATCAGCTCTGGGGCCAACGTCCTGACTTTC
TRBV19	.	.	TRBJ1-1	13	CASSLLGEDEAFF	TGTGCCAGTAGTCTCCTGGGAGAGGATGAAGCTTTCTTT
TRBV6-6	few	.	TRBJ1-1	13	CASHRQKNTEAFF	TGTGCCAGCCATCGGCAGAAAAACACTGAAGCTTTCTTT
TRBV19	.	.	TRBJ2-6	16	CASSILQSSGANVLTF	TGTGCCAGTAGTATCTTACAGAGCTCTGGGGCCAACGTCCTGACTTTC
TRBV19	.	.	TRBJ1-6	13	CASKSRMGSPLHF	TGTGCCAGTAAGAGCCGGATGGGATCACCCCTCCACTTT
TRBV30	.	TRBD1	TRBJ1-3	14	CAWTPDRARNTIYF	TGTGCCTGGACCCCGGACAGGGCTCGAAACACCATATATTTT
TRBV11-2	.	.	TRBJ1-2	12	CASSFGGRGYTF	TGTGCCAGCAGCTTTGGGGGCCGGGGCTACACCTTC
TRBV21-1	.	.	TRBJ1-5	18	CAQPPGQGTHATIKPQHF	TGTGCTCAACCCCCTGGACAGGGGACACACGCCACAATCAAACCCCAGCATTTT
TRBV2	many	.	TRBJ1-1	12	CASSRQTSGAFF	TGTGCCAGCAGCCGTCAGACCTCGGGAGCTTTCTTT
TRBV25-1	.	.	TRBJ1-5	12	CASSEYNQPQHF	TGTGCCAGCAGTGAATATAATCAGCCCCAGCATTTT
TRBV4-1	.	.	TRBJ1-2	14	CASSQDQYNYGYTF	TGCGCCAGCAGCCAAGATCAGTACAACTATGGCTACACCTTC
TRBV2	.	.	TRBJ2-2	14	CASSIGLNTGELFF	TGTGCCAGCAGTATAGGACTGAACACCGGGGAGCTGTTTTTT
TRBV7-8	.	TRBD2	TRBJ2-2	17	CASRPGLAGGGTGELFF	TGTGCCAGCAGACCGGGACTAGCGGGAGGGGGGACCGGGGAGCTGTTTTTT
TRBV6-5	once	.	TRBJ1-2	15	CASSYGFMYIYGYTF	TGTGCCAGCAGTTACGGGTTTATGTACATCTATGGCTACACCTTC
TRBV28	.	TRBD1	TRBJ2-1	13	CASSFPGQPVQFF	TGTGCCAGCAGTTTCCCGGGACAGCCAGTTCAGTTCTTC
TRBV30	few	.	TRBJ1-1	13	CAWSVGMNTEAFF	TGTGCCTGGAGTGTGGGGATGAACACTGAAGCTTTCTTT
TRBV29-1	.	TRBD1	TRBJ2-5	12	CSVEQGVETQYF	TGCAGCGTTGAACAGGGGGTTGAGACCCAGTACTTC
TRBV16	.	.	TRBJ1-2	15	CASSVREITFGGYTF	TGTGCCAGCAGTGTCCGGGAGATAACGTTCGGTGGCTACACCTTC
TRBV7-2	few	.	TRBJ1-5	13	CASSSTRDQPQHF	TGTGCCAGCAGCTCAACAAGGGACCAGCCCCAGCATTTT
TRBV18	.	TRBD1	TRBJ1-1	14	CASSRDSREIEAFF	TGTGCCAGCTCACGGGACAGCCGGGAGATTGAAGCTTTCTTT
TRBV4-2	few	.	TRBJ1-1	16	CASSQNREGINTEAFF	TGTGCCAGCAGCCAGAATCGAGAAGGGATTAACACTGAAGCTTTCTTT
TRBV30	.	.	TRBJ1-2	12	CAWSRGGYGYTF	TGTGCCTGGAGCAGGGGCGGCTATGGCTACACCTTC
TRBV19	few	TRBD2	TRBJ2-1	18	CASSMLFSVAGGQNEQFF	TGTGCCAGTAGTATGCTTTTCTCCGTAGCGGGAGGGCAAAATGAGCAGTTCTTC
TRBV7-3	.	TRBD1	TRBJ2-7	18	CASSLKVPGTGDSYEQYF	TGTGCCAGCAGCTTAAAGGTCCCCGGGACAGGTGACTCCTACGAGCAGTACTTC
TRBV19	.	TRBD1	TRBJ2-4	12	CASRLTGYNQYF	TGTGCCAGTAGGTTGACAGGGTACAATCAGTACTTC
TRBV28	.	.	TRBJ1-2	15	CTSIPSDRPLYGYTF	TGTACCAGCATCCCCTCGGACCGTCCCCTCTATGGCTACACCTTC
TRBV27	few	.	TRBJ1-1	13	CASSLFGGTEAFF	TGTGCCAGCAGTTTGTTCGGGGGCACTGAAGCTTTCTTT
TRBV27	.	.	TRBJ2-7	13	CASSLGHTYEQYF	TGTGCCAGCAGTTTAGGGCATACCTACGAGCAGTACTTC
TRBV9	.	TRBD1	TRBJ1-4	17	CASSVGAGGQTNEKLFF	TGTGCCAGCAGCGTAGGGGCAGGGGGGCAGACTAATGAAAAACTGTTTTTT
TRBV14	.	TRBD1	TRBJ1-2	12	CATEGAAKGYTF	TGTGCCACCGAGGGGGCGGCGAAGGGCTACACCTTC
TRBV5-1	.	TRBD1	TRBJ2-3	15	CASSLAGQPTDTQYF	TGCGCCAGCAGCTTGGCGGGACAGCCCACAGATACGCAGTATTTT
TRBV11-2	.	TRBD2	TRBJ2-1	16	CASSLVGLAGEDEQFF	TGTGCCAGCAGCTTAGTCGGACTAGCGGGAGAGGATGAGCAGTTCTTC
TRBV27	.	.	TRBJ1-2	13	CASYDGGEDGYTF	TGTGCCAGCTACGACGGGGGGGAGGATGGCTACACCTTC
TRBV19	.	TRBD2	TRBJ2-7	14	CASSIGAGVYEQYF	TGTGCCAGTAGTATAGGGGCGGGAGTGTACGAGCAGTACTTC
TRBV18	.	.	TRBJ2-1	15	CASSPMVEGSNEQFF	TGTGCCAGCTCACCCATGGTGGAAGGGAGCAATGAGCAGTTCTTC
TRBV28	once	TRBD1	TRBJ2-2	15	CASSFPRGQAGELFF	TGTGCCAGCAGTTTTCCCAGGGGGCAGGCCGGGGAGCTGTTTTTT
TRBV12-5	few	.	TRBJ2-1	13	CASGSSTDNEQFF	TGTGCTAGTGGTTCCTCGACAGACAATGAGCAGTTCTTC
TRBV27	.	TRBD1	TRBJ1-5	14	CASSFATGGQPQHF	TGTGCCAGCAGTTTCGCGACAGGGGGACAGCCCCAGCATTTT
TRBV28	.	TRBD2	TRBJ2-1	15	CASSSVAGAYNEQFF	TGTGCCAGCAGTTCGGTAGCGGGAGCTTACAATGAGCAGTTCTTC
TRBV19	.	.	TRBJ2-7	14	CASSLDSPAYEQYF	TGTGCCAGTAGTTTGGACAGCCCAGCCTACGAGCAGTACTTC
TRBV28	.	.	TRBJ2-2	15	CASLGGHTNTGELFF	TGTGCCAGCCTCGGAGGGCACACGAACACCGGGGAGCTGTTTTTT
TRBV19	once	.	TRBJ1-1	12	CASVGGATEAFF	TGTGCCAGTGTGGGGGGGGCCACTGAAGCTTTCTTT
TRBV28	.	.	TRBJ2-5	15	CASSLRGPLLETQYF	TGTGCCAGCAGTTTGAGAGGGCCCCTTCTAGAGACCCAGTACTTC
TRBV6-5	.	.	TRBJ2-1	13	CASSYVTGGEQFF	TGTGCCAGCAGTTACGTAACGGGCGGGGAGCAGTTCTTC
TRBV9	.	TRBD2	TRBJ2-1	14	CASSDLAGVNEQFF	TGTGCCAGCAGCGACTTGGCGGGAGTCAATGAGCAGTTCTTC
TRBV15	.	.	TRBJ2-5	16	CATSRDNRGGKETQYF	TGTGCCACCAGCAGGGATAACAGGGGGGGAAAAGAGACCCAGTACTTC
TRBV5-1	.	TRBD2	TRBJ2-3	16	CASSATSGRSEDTQYF	TGCGCCAGCAGCGCTACTAGCGGGAGGTCCGAAGATACGCAGTATTTT
TRBV4-3	.	.	TRBJ2-7	14	CASSQEGAAYEQYF	TGCGCCAGCAGCCAAGAAGGGGCGGCCTACGAGCAGTACTTC
TRBV4-1	.	TRBD2	TRBJ2-5	16	CASSQERRGRSETQYF	TGCGCCAGCAGCCAAGAACGGCGGGGGAGATCAGAGACCCAGTACTTC
TRBV7-9	.	.	TRBJ1-3	12	CASSQQGNTIYF	TGTGCCAGCAGTCAACAGGGAAACACCATATATTTT
TRBV7-8	.	TRBD2	TRBJ2-1	15	CASSLVAGGYNEQFF	TGTGCCAGCAGCTTAGTGGCGGGAGGGTACAATGAGCAGTTCTTC
TRBV11-2	.	TRBD1	TRBJ2-7	15	CASSSPTGGRYEQYF	TGTGCCAGCAGCTCCCCCACAGGGGGCAGATACGAGCAGTACTTC
TRBV21-1	.	.	TRBJ1-5	18	CASSKDSLGHYSNQPQHF	TGTGCCAGCAGCAAAGATAGTCTGGGACACTATAGCAATCAGCCCCAGCATTTT
TRBV13	once	TRBD2	TRBJ2-7	14	CASSYSSGSYEQYF	TGTGCCAGCAGCTATTCTAGCGGCTCCTACGAGCAGTACTTC